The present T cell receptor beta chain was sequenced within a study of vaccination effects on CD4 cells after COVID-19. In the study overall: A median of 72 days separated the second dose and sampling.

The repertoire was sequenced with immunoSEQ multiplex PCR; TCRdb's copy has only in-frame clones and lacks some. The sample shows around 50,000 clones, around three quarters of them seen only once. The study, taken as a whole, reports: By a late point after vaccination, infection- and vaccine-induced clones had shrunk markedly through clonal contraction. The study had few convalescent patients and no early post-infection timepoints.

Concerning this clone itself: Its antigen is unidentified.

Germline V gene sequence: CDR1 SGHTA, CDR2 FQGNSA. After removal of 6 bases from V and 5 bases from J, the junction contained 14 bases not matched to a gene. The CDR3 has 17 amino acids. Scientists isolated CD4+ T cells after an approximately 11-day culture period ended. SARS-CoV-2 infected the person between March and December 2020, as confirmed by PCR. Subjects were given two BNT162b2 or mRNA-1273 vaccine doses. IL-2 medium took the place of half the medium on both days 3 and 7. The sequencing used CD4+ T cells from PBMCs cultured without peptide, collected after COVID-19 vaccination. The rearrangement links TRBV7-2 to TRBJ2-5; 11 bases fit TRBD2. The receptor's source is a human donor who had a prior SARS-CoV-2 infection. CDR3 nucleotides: TGTGCCAGCAGGAGACGCGTAACTAGCGGGAGCGATGAGACCCAGTACTTC. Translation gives CASRRRVTSGSDETQYF.